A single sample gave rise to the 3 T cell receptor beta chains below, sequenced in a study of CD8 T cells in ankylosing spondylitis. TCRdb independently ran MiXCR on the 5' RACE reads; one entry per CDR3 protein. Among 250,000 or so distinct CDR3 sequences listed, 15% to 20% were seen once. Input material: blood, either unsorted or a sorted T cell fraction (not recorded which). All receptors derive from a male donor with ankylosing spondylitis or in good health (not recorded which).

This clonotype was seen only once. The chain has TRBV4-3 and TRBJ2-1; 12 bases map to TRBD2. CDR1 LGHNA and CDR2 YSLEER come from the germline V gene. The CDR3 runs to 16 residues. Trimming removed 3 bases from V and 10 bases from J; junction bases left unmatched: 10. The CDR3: CASSQGRLAGVAEQFF. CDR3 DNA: TGCGCCAGCAGCCAGGGTAGACTAGCGGGAGTGGCCGAGCAGTTCTTC.

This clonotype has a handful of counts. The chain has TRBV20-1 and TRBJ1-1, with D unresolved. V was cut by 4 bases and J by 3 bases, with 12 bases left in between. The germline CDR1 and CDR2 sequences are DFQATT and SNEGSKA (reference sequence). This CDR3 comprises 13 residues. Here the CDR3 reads CSANTLSDTEAFF. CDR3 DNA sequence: TGCAGTGCTAATACCCTCTCGGACACTGAAGCTTTCTTT.

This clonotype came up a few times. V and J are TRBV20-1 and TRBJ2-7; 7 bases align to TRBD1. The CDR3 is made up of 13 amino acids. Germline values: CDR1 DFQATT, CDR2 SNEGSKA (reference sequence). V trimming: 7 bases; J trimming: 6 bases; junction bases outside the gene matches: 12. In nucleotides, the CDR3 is TGCAGTGTTCAACGGACAGGAAAGGTCGAGCAGTACTTC. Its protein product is CSVQRTGKVEQYF.